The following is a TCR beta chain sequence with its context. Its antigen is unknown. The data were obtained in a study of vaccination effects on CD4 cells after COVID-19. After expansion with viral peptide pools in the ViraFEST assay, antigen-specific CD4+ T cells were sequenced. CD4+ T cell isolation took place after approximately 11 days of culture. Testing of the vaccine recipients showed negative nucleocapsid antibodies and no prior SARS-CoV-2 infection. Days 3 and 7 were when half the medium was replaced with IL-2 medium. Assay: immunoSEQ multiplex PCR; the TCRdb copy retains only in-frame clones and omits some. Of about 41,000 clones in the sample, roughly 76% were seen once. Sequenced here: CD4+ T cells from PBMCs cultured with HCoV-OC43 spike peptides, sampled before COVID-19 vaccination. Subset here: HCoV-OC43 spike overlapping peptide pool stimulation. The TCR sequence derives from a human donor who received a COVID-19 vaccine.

The CDR3 DNA sequence: TGTGCCTGGAATGCCGGACTCCAAACGTATGGCTACACCTTC. As protein: CAWNAGLQTYGYTF. V and J are TRBV30 and TRBJ1-2; D unresolved. Germline V gene sequence: CDR1 GTSNPN, CDR2 SVGIG (reference sequence). The length of the CDR3 is 14 residues. V shed 4 bases and J shed 5 bases, with 17 bases lying between them.